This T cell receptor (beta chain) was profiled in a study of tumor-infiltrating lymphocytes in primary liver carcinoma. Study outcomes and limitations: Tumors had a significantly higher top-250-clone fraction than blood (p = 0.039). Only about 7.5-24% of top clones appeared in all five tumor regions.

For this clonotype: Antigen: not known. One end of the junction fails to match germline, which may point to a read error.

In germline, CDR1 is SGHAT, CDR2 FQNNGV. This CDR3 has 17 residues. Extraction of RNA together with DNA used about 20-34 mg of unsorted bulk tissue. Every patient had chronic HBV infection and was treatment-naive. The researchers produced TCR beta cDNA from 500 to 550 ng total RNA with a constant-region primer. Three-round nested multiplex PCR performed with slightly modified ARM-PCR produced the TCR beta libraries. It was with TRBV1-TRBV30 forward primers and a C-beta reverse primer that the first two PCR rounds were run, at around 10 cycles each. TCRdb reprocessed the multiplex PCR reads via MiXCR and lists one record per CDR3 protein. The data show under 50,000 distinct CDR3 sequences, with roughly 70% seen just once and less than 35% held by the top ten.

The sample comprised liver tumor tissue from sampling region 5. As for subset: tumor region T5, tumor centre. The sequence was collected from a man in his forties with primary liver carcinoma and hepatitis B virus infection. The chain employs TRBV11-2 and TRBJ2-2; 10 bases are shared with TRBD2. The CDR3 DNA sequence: TGTGTCAACAGTGGAGGACTAGCGGAGCGGAACACCCGGGAGCTGTTTTTT. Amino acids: CVNSGGLAERNTRELFF.